The clone carrying this T cell receptor beta chain was found once. The repertoire was sequenced with immunoSEQ multiplex PCR; TCRdb's copy has only in-frame clones and lacks some. The table lists some 140,000 clones, approximately 94% of them singletons, with around 5.4% in the top ten. The sample comes from a study of control samples from healthy donors and cancer patients. J lost 6 bases, V lost 7 bases, and 13 bases had no gene match. The CDR3 extends over 15 amino acids. Germline V gene sequence: CDR1 MDHEN, CDR2 SYDVKM. The sample taken for sequencing was blood. This sequence originates from a man in his forties in good health. The chain is built from TRBV28 and TRBJ1-2, with 8 bases that match TRBD1. The CDR3 spells CASTTPSGQAHGYTF. As DNA, the CDR3 is TGTGCCAGCACCACACCCTCGGGACAGGCCCATGGCTACACCTTC.